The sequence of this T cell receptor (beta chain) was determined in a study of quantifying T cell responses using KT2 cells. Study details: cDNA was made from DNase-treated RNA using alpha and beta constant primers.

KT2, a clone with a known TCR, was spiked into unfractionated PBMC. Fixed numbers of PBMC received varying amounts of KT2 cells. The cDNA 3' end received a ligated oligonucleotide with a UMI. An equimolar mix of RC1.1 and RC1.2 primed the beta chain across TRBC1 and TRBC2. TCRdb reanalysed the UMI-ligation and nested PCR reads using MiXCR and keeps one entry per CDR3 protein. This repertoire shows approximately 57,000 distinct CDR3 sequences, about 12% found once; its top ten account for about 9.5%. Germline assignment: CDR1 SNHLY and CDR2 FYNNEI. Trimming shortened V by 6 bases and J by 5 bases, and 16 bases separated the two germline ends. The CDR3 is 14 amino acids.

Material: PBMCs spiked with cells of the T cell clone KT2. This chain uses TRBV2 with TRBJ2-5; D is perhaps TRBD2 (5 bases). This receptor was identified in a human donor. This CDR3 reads CASRLELGGETQYF. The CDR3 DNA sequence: TGTGCCAGCAGACTCGAACTAGGCGGGGAGACCCAGTACTTC. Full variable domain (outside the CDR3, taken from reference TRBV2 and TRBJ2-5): EPEVTQTPSHQVTQMGQEVILRCVPISNHLYFYWYRQILGQKVEFLVSFYNNEISEKSEIFDDQFSVERPDGSNFTLKIRSTKLEDSAMYFCASRLELGGETQYFGPGTRLLVL.